These T cell receptor beta chains were read from a single sample in a study of T-cell reconstitution after alpha-beta-depleted transplantation in children. Each CDR3 protein is one row after TCRdb ran MiXCR on the PCR reads. The table includes hundreds of thousands of distinct CDR3 sequences, around 7.7% detected once. The specimen was PBMCs, mostly from graft donor cells, collected 360 days after TCRalphabeta/CD19-depleted stem cell transplant. These receptors came from a male patient aged 2 to 9 who had a stem cell transplant for acute myeloid leukemia, so the T cells may come from the graft donor. Both conserved end residues are part of each CDR3. Fields, in order: clone size, D gene, J gene, V gene, CDR3 protein, CDR3 DNA. D genes are given only for firm matches. Expanded clones are given a class, and other clones once, few, many or no size at all.

clone size: -; D gene: -; J gene: TRBJ2-1; V gene: TRBV18; CDR3 protein: CARIEQFF; CDR3 DNA: TGTGCCAGGATAGAGCAGTTCTTC
clone size: many; D gene: TRBD2; J gene: TRBJ2-1; V gene: TRBV20-1; CDR3 protein: CSANSGSSYNEQFF; CDR3 DNA: TGCAGTGCAAATAGCGGGAGCTCCTACAATGAGCAGTTCTTC
clone size: -; D gene: TRBD1; J gene: TRBJ1-1; V gene: TRBV7-9; CDR3 protein: CASSSTGGMNTEAFF; CDR3 DNA: TGTGCCAGCAGCTCGACAGGGGGAATGAACACTGAAGCTTTCTTT
clone size: many; D gene: -; J gene: TRBJ2-3; V gene: TRBV12-5; CDR3 protein: CASGLVQLVARGTQYF; CDR3 DNA: TGTGCTAGTGGTTTGGTACAACTAGTAGCGCGCGGTACGCAGTATTTT
clone size: -; D gene: -; J gene: TRBJ1-4; V gene: TRBV20-1; CDR3 protein: CSGRVATNEKLFF; CDR3 DNA: TGCAGTGGAAGGGTTGCAACTAATGAAAAACTGTTTTTT
clone size: -; D gene: -; J gene: TRBJ1-6; V gene: TRBV15; CDR3 protein: CATSRRKNSGVSYNSPLHF; CDR3 DNA: TGTGCCACCAGCAGACGGAAAAATTCAGGAGTCTCCTATAATTCACCCCTCCACTTT
clone size: once; D gene: -; J gene: TRBJ2-1; V gene: TRBV7-2; CDR3 protein: CASSPIGEQFF; CDR3 DNA: TGTGCCAGCAGCCCGATCGGTGAGCAGTTCTTC
clone size: -; D gene: -; J gene: TRBJ1-5; V gene: TRBV6-2/TRBV6-3; CDR3 protein: CASSYLRQISNQPQHF; CDR3 DNA: TGTGCCAGCAGTTACTTGCGACAGATTAGCAATCAGCCCCAGCATTTT
clone size: -; D gene: -; J gene: TRBJ1-6; V gene: TRBV15; CDR3 protein: CATSSDGVAPLHF; CDR3 DNA: TGTGCCACCAGCAGTGACGGAGTTGCACCCCTCCACTTT
clone size: many; D gene: -; J gene: TRBJ2-3; V gene: TRBV5-1; CDR3 protein: CASSLDQTLAFGTDTQYF; CDR3 DNA: TGCGCCAGCAGCTTGGACCAGACTCTAGCGTTCGGGACGGATACGCAGTATTTT
clone size: many; D gene: -; J gene: TRBJ2-4; V gene: TRBV20-1; CDR3 protein: CSHFGQSKNIQYF; CDR3 DNA: TGCAGCCATTTCGGACAGAGTAAAAACATTCAGTACTTC
clone size: few; D gene: -; J gene: TRBJ1-5; V gene: TRBV12-3/TRBV12-4; CDR3 protein: CASSLQVPPQHF; CDR3 DNA: TGTGCCAGCAGTTTACAGGTCCCGCCCCAGCATTTT
clone size: -; D gene: -; J gene: TRBJ2-3; V gene: TRBV7-9; CDR3 protein: CATRGLDTQYF; CDR3 DNA: TGTGCCACCCGCGGGTTAGATACGCAGTATTTT
clone size: many; D gene: -; J gene: TRBJ2-1; V gene: TRBV10-3; CDR3 protein: CAISEPDGRYNEQFF; CDR3 DNA: TGTGCCATCAGTGAGCCGGACGGGCGCTACAATGAGCAGTTCTTC
clone size: -; D gene: -; J gene: TRBJ1-5; V gene: TRBV6-5; CDR3 protein: CASSYSSVKPQHF; CDR3 DNA: TGTGCCAGCAGTTACTCGAGCGTTAAGCCCCAGCATTTT
clone size: -; D gene: -; J gene: TRBJ2-5; V gene: TRBV18; CDR3 protein: CASSPLFIRAQETQYF; CDR3 DNA: TGTGCCAGCTCACCACTCTTTATAAGGGCCCAAGAGACCCAGTACTTC
clone size: few; D gene: TRBD2; J gene: TRBJ2-1; V gene: TRBV29-1; CDR3 protein: CSVEAGGYNEQFF; CDR3 DNA: TGCAGCGTTGAAGCGGGGGGGTACAATGAGCAGTTCTTC
clone size: few; D gene: -; J gene: TRBJ1-5; V gene: TRBV5-1; CDR3 protein: CASSLGSQGNQPQHF; CDR3 DNA: TGCGCCAGCAGCTTAGGCAGCCAGGGAAATCAGCCCCAGCATTTT
clone size: -; D gene: -; J gene: TRBJ2-7; V gene: TRBV5-1; CDR3 protein: CASSLSEIYEQYF; CDR3 DNA: TGCGCCAGCAGCTTGTCGGAGATTTACGAGCAGTACTTC
clone size: many; D gene: TRBD1; J gene: TRBJ2-1; V gene: TRBV9; CDR3 protein: CASSVWTGGNEQFF; CDR3 DNA: TGTGCCAGCAGCGTGTGGACAGGGGGCAATGAGCAGTTCTTC
clone size: -; D gene: -; J gene: TRBJ1-2; V gene: TRBV5-1; CDR3 protein: CASSFYGGTEGYTF; CDR3 DNA: TGCGCCAGCAGCTTCTACGGAGGGACTGAAGGCTACACCTTC
clone size: -; D gene: -; J gene: TRBJ1-2; V gene: TRBV5-1; CDR3 protein: CASSLNRVHTF; CDR3 DNA: TGCGCCAGCAGCTTGAACCGGGTTCACACCTTC
clone size: many; D gene: TRBD1; J gene: TRBJ2-3; V gene: TRBV12-5; CDR3 protein: CASGPGGADTQYF; CDR3 DNA: TGTGCTAGTGGTCCAGGGGGCGCAGATACGCAGTATTTT
clone size: -; D gene: -; J gene: TRBJ2-3; V gene: TRBV14; CDR3 protein: CASSQASTDTQYF; CDR3 DNA: TGTGCCAGCAGCCAAGCTAGCACAGATACGCAGTATTTT
clone size: -; D gene: TRBD1; J gene: TRBJ1-4; V gene: TRBV5-6; CDR3 protein: CASSLDRGEKLFF; CDR3 DNA: TGTGCCAGCAGCTTGGACAGGGGAGAAAAACTGTTTTTT
clone size: many; D gene: TRBD1; J gene: TRBJ2-7; V gene: TRBV10-3; CDR3 protein: CAIRQGEYEQYF; CDR3 DNA: TGTGCCATCAGACAGGGGGAATACGAGCAGTACTTC
clone size: -; D gene: TRBD2; J gene: TRBJ2-3; V gene: TRBV14; CDR3 protein: CASSPWWTSDSTDTQYF; CDR3 DNA: TGTGCCAGCAGCCCGTGGTGGACTAGCGATAGCACAGATACGCAGTATTTT
clone size: many; D gene: -; J gene: TRBJ1-2; V gene: TRBV7-2; CDR3 protein: CASSFGSYGYTF; CDR3 DNA: TGTGCCAGCAGTTTCGGGAGTTATGGCTACACCTTC
clone size: -; D gene: TRBD2; J gene: TRBJ2-2; V gene: TRBV4-2; CDR3 protein: CASSQEGLAPPGELFF; CDR3 DNA: TGTGCCAGCAGCCAAGAGGGACTAGCTCCCCCCGGGGAGCTGTTTTTT
clone size: few; D gene: TRBD2; J gene: TRBJ2-2; V gene: TRBV18; CDR3 protein: CASSPPGRKLATGELFF; CDR3 DNA: TGTGCCAGCTCACCACCCGGGAGGAAACTGGCAACCGGGGAGCTGTTTTTT
clone size: -; D gene: -; J gene: TRBJ2-1; V gene: TRBV4-2; CDR3 protein: CASSPRLLYNEQFF; CDR3 DNA: TGTGCCAGCAGCCCACGGCTTCTCTACAATGAGCAGTTCTTC
clone size: -; D gene: TRBD1; J gene: TRBJ2-5; V gene: TRBV5-1; CDR3 protein: CASSTRQGGRETQYF; CDR3 DNA: TGCGCCAGCAGCACGAGACAGGGTGGAAGAGAGACCCAGTACTTC
clone size: few; D gene: TRBD1; J gene: TRBJ2-3; V gene: TRBV29-1; CDR3 protein: CSSRQGSTDTQYF; CDR3 DNA: TGCAGCTCACGACAGGGGAGCACAGATACGCAGTATTTT
clone size: few; D gene: TRBD1; J gene: TRBJ2-1; V gene: TRBV29-1; CDR3 protein: CSGRGATRQGLSSYNEQFF; CDR3 DNA: TGCAGCGGACGTGGGGCGACCCGACAGGGTTTGAGCTCCTACAATGAGCAGTTCTTC
clone size: few; D gene: -; J gene: TRBJ1-3; V gene: TRBV6-1; CDR3 protein: CASSRAGGRGNTIYF; CDR3 DNA: TGTGCCAGCAGCCGTGCCGGGGGCCGGGGAAACACCATATATTTT
clone size: -; D gene: -; J gene: TRBJ1-5; V gene: TRBV11-2; CDR3 protein: CASSSGGNSNQPQHF; CDR3 DNA: TGTGCCAGCAGCTCCGGTGGCAATAGCAATCAGCCCCAGCATTTT
clone size: many; D gene: -; J gene: TRBJ2-5; V gene: TRBV12-3/TRBV12-4; CDR3 protein: CASSQRLVPETQYF; CDR3 DNA: TGTGCCAGCAGCCAAAGACTAGTCCCAGAGACCCAGTACTTC
clone size: -; D gene: -; J gene: TRBJ1-5; V gene: TRBV7-6; CDR3 protein: CASSLGTALQPQHF; CDR3 DNA: TGTGCCAGCAGCTTAGGAACAGCACTACAGCCCCAGCATTTT
clone size: many; D gene: -; J gene: TRBJ2-2; V gene: TRBV7-3; CDR3 protein: CASSSPTGELFF; CDR3 DNA: TGTGCCAGCAGCTCCCCCACCGGGGAGCTGTTTTTT
clone size: -; D gene: -; J gene: TRBJ1-1; V gene: TRBV20-1; CDR3 protein: CSARPERVGAFF; CDR3 DNA: TGCAGTGCTAGGCCAGAACGGGTGGGAGCTTTCTTT
clone size: few; D gene: -; J gene: TRBJ2-5; V gene: TRBV5-1; CDR3 protein: CASSLGASRETQYF; CDR3 DNA: TGCGCCAGCAGCTTGGGGGCCAGTCGAGAGACCCAGTACTTC
clone size: many; D gene: -; J gene: TRBJ2-1; V gene: TRBV20-1; CDR3 protein: CSARARYNEQFF; CDR3 DNA: TGCAGTGCTAGAGCCCGGTACAATGAGCAGTTCTTC
clone size: -; D gene: -; J gene: TRBJ2-3; V gene: TRBV20-1; CDR3 protein: CSARDEVAGGTDTQYF; CDR3 DNA: TGCAGTGCTAGAGATGAAGTAGCCGGCGGGACAGATACGCAGTATTTT
clone size: few; D gene: TRBD2; J gene: TRBJ2-1; V gene: TRBV12-3/TRBV12-4; CDR3 protein: CASSLGGSGSYNEQFF; CDR3 DNA: TGTGCCAGCAGTTTAGGGGGTAGCGGGAGCTACAATGAGCAGTTCTTC
clone size: -; D gene: TRBD1; J gene: TRBJ2-2; V gene: TRBV7-7; CDR3 protein: CASSPRDRNTGELFF; CDR3 DNA: TGTGCTAGCAGCCCCCGGGACAGAAACACCGGGGAGCTGTTTTTT
clone size: few; D gene: -; J gene: TRBJ2-5; V gene: TRBV20-1; CDR3 protein: CSVGGAAQETQYF; CDR3 DNA: TGCAGTGTGGGGGGAGCGGCACAAGAGACCCAGTACTTC
clone size: many; D gene: -; J gene: TRBJ2-3; V gene: TRBV5-1; CDR3 protein: CASSLFYGYTQYF; CDR3 DNA: TGCGCCAGCAGCTTGTTTTACGGGTATACGCAGTATTTT
clone size: few; D gene: -; J gene: TRBJ2-7; V gene: TRBV15; CDR3 protein: CATSRARDGYEQYF; CDR3 DNA: TGTGCCACCAGCAGAGCCAGGGATGGATACGAGCAGTACTTC
clone size: few; D gene: TRBD1; J gene: TRBJ2-3; V gene: TRBV27; CDR3 protein: CASSAYRGSGTDTQYF; CDR3 DNA: TGTGCCAGCAGTGCGTACAGGGGATCCGGCACAGATACGCAGTATTTT
clone size: -; D gene: -; J gene: TRBJ2-3; V gene: TRBV4-3; CDR3 protein: CASSPRWGQTDTQYF; CDR3 DNA: TGCGCCAGCAGCCCTCGCTGGGGGCAGACAGATACGCAGTATTTT
clone size: -; D gene: TRBD2; J gene: TRBJ2-7; V gene: TRBV20-1; CDR3 protein: CSARQLSGRNEQYF; CDR3 DNA: TGCAGTGCTAGACAACTTAGCGGGAGGAACGAGCAGTACTTC
clone size: few; D gene: -; J gene: TRBJ2-7; V gene: TRBV9; CDR3 protein: CASSPSGQGSYEQYF; CDR3 DNA: TGTGCCAGCAGCCCGAGCGGCCAGGGCTCCTACGAGCAGTACTTC
clone size: few; D gene: -; J gene: TRBJ2-1; V gene: TRBV20-1; CDR3 protein: CSASAVAEWFSYNEQFF; CDR3 DNA: TGCAGTGCTAGTGCGGTAGCGGAGTGGTTCTCCTACAATGAGCAGTTCTTC
clone size: many; D gene: TRBD2; J gene: TRBJ2-7; V gene: TRBV20-1; CDR3 protein: CSASPPSGSYEQYF; CDR3 DNA: TGCAGTGCTAGCCCCCCTAGCGGGAGCTACGAGCAGTACTTC
clone size: -; D gene: -; J gene: TRBJ1-1; V gene: TRBV18; CDR3 protein: CASSPPTTVAFF; CDR3 DNA: TGTGCCAGCTCACCACCGACGACAGTAGCTTTCTTT
clone size: -; D gene: -; J gene: TRBJ2-7; V gene: TRBV7-9; CDR3 protein: CASSRSGEQYF; CDR3 DNA: TGTGCCAGCAGCCGATCGGGGGAGCAGTACTTC
clone size: few; D gene: -; J gene: TRBJ2-1; V gene: TRBV10-1; CDR3 protein: CASSESKGFDNEQFF; CDR3 DNA: TGCGCCAGCAGTGAGTCTAAGGGGTTCGACAATGAGCAGTTCTTC
clone size: -; D gene: TRBD1; J gene: TRBJ1-5; V gene: TRBV5-1; CDR3 protein: CASSLTGTGHQPQHF; CDR3 DNA: TGCGCCAGCAGCTTAACCGGGACAGGGCATCAGCCCCAGCATTTT
clone size: once; D gene: -; J gene: TRBJ2-6; V gene: TRBV19; CDR3 protein: CASSNRELPGANVLTF; CDR3 DNA: TGTGCCAGTAGTAACAGGGAATTACCTGGGGCCAACGTCCTGACTTTC